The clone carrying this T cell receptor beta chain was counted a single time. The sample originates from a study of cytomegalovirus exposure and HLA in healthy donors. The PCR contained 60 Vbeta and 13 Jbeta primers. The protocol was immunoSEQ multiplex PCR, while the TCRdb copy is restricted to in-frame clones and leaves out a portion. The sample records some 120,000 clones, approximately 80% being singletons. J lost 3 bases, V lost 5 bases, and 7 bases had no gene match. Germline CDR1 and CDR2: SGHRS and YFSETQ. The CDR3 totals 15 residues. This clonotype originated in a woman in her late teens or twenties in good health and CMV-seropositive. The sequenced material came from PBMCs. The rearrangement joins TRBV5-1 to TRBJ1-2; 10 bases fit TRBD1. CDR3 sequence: CASRSTGGGDYGYTF. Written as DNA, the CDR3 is TGCGCCAGCAGATCGACAGGGGGCGGGGACTATGGCTACACCTTC.